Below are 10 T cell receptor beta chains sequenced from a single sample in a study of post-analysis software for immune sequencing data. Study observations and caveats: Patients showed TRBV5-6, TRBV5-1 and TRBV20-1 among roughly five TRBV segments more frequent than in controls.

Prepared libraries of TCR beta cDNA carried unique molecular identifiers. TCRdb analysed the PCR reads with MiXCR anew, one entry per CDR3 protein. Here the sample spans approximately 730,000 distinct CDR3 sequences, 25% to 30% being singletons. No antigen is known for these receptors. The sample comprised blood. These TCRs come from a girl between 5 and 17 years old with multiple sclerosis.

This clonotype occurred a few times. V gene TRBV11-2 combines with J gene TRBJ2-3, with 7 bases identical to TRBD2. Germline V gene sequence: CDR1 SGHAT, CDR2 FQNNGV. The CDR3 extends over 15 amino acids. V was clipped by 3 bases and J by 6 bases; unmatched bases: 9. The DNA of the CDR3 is TGTGCCAGCAGCTTCTTGGGACGGGAGGCCGATACGCAGTATTTT. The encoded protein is CASSFLGREADTQYF.

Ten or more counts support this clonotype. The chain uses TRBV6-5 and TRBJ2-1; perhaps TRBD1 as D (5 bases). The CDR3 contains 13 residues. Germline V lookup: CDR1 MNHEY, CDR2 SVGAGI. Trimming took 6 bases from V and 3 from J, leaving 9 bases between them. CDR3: CASRRDSYNEQFF. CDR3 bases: TGTGCCAGCAGACGAGACAGCTACAATGAGCAGTTCTTC.

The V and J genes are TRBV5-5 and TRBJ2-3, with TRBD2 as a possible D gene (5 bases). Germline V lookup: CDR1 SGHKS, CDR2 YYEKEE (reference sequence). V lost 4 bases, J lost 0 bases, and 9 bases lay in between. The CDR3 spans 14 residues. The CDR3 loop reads CASSPRTSTDTQYF. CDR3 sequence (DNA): TGTGCCAGCAGCCCCCGGACTAGCACAGATACGCAGTATTTT.

CDR3 amino acids: CAISDPREVGEQYF. The CDR3 DNA follows: TGTGCCATCAGTGATCCGCGGGAGGTCGGCGAGCAGTACTTC. The chain is built from TRBV10-3 and TRBJ2-5; 8 positions agree with TRBD2. The end of the DNA is better explained by TRBJ2-7, so the J call may be wrong. The CDR3 has 14 amino acids. Germline CDR1 is ENHRY and CDR2 is SYGVKD.

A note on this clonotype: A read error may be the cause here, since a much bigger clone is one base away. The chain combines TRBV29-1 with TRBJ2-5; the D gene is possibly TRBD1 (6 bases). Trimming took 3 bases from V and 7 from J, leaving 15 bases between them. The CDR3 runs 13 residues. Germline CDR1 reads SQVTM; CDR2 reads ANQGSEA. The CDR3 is CSVDGRVRGTQYF. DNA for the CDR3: TGCAGCGTTGATGGCAGAGTCAGGGGGACCCAGTACTTC.

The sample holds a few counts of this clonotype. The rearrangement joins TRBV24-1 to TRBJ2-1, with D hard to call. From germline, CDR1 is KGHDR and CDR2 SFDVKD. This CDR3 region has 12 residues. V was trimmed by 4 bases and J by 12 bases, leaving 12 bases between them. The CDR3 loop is CATSDSTLRQFF. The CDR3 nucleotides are TGTGCCACCAGTGACTCCACCTTGCGGCAGTTCTTC.

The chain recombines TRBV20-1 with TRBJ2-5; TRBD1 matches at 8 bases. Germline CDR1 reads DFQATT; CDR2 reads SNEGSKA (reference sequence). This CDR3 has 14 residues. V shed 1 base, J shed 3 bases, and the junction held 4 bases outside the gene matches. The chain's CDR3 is CSARGHRGKETQYF. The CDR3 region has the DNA TGCAGTGCTAGAGGCCACAGGGGGAAAGAGACCCAGTACTTC.

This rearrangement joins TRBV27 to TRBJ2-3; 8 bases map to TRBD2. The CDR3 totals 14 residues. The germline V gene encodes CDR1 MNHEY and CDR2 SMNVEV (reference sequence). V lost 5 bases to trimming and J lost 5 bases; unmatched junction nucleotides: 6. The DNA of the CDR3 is TGTGCCAGCAGTCCCCTGCGGGAGGAAGATACGCAGTATTTT. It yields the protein CASSPLREEDTQYF.

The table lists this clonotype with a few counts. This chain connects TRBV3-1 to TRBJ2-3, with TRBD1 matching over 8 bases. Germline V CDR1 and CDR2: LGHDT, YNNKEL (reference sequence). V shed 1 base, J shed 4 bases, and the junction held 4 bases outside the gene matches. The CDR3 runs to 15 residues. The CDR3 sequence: CASSQGTGYADTQYF. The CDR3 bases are TGTGCCAGCAGCCAAGGGACAGGGTACGCAGATACGCAGTATTTT.

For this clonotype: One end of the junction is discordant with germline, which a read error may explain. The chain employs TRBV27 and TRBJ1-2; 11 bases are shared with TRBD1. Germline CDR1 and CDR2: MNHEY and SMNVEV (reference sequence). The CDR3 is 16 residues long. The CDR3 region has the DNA TGTGCCAGCACAAGGACAGGGGGCGCTGGGAACTATGGCAACACCTTC. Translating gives CASTRTGGAGNYGNTF.